This T cell receptor (beta chain) comes out of a study of CD8 T cells in ankylosing spondylitis (dated by TCRdb to 2017 to 2019). Concerning the study at large: T cell receptor beta repertoires were profiled in healthy donors and ankylosing spondylitis patients so that disease-linked TCR variants could be found. In total, the full study cohort was made up of some 100 healthy donors and 25 to 30 ankylosing spondylitis patients. Peripheral blood samples were taken, and synovial fluid was additionally collected from ankylosing spondylitis patients. What the work shows at the level of the full study, not this receptor alone: According to the report, matched synovial fluid samples from ankylosing spondylitis patients were significantly enriched for the disease-linked clones. Some of the motif variants had been reported before in the synovial fluid and blood of reactive arthritis patients, a finding that suggests common disease-initiation mechanisms. In peripheral blood, the disease-linked clones were found at relatively low frequencies and had a CD8+ phenotype. A TCR beta motif of 7 or 8 highly homologous amino acid variants appeared characteristic of blood from ankylosing spondylitis patients.

TCRdb records Illumina HiSeq 2500 as the sequencer. Quantitative 5'-RACE with molecular barcodes was the method used to prepare the TCR beta libraries. Per the source publication's procedure: A new computational method, built on a probabilistic model of VDJ rearrangement, was used to identify disease-linked TCR variants. TCRdb redid the processing of the public reads, applying fastp at Q25 and MiXCR, and retained in-frame beta chains. Entries that share a CDR3 protein sequence are merged under the most common genes and DNA. These V and J calls originate from TCRdb's pipeline instead of the authors' own analysis. The sample table contains about 240,000 distinct CDR3 sequences; only one count was recorded for around a tenth of them. The ten largest clones capture about 6.8% of the sample. This clonotype has only one observation. Its recognized antigen is unknown. Base qualities are not provided; no much larger clone lies one nucleotide away. A single read counts as weak evidence.

The V and J ends are trimmed by 1 base and 5 bases, leaving 14 bases between them. CDR1 SGHTA and CDR2 FQGNSA are derived from the germline V gene. The CDR3, cysteine through phenylalanine, is 15 amino acids long. Only the CDR3 part of the read is kept: 45 bases, read in frame from the first base. The receptor's source is a male donor with ankylosing spondylitis or in good health (not recorded which). The chain is assembled from TRBV7-2 and TRBJ2-5; no D segment can be confidently identified. Source material: blood, either unsorted or a sorted T cell fraction (not recorded which). The CDR3 protein sequence reads: CASSLVSGAQETQYF. The DNA sequence is as follows: TGTGCCAGCAGCTTAGTCTCTGGCGCCCAGGAGACCCAGTACTTC.